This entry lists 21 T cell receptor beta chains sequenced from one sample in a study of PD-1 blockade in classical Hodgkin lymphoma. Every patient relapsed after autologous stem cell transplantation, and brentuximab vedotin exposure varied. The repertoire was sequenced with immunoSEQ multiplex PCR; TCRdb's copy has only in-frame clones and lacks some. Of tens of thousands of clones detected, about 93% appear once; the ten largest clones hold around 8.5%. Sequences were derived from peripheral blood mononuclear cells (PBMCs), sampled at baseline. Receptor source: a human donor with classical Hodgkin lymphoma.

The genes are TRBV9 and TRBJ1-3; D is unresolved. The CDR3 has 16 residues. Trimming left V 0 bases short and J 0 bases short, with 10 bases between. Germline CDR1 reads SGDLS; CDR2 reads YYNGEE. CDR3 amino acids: CASSVDSLSSGNTIYF. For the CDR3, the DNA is TGTGCCAGCAGCGTAGACAGCCTAAGCTCTGGAAACACCATATATTTT.

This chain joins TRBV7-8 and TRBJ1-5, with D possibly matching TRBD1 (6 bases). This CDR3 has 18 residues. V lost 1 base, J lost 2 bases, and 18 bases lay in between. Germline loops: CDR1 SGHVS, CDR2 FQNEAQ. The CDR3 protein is CASSLVVGQGIGNQPQHF. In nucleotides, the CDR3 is TGTGCCAGCAGCTTAGTGGTTGGGCAGGGGATCGGCAATCAGCCCCAGCATTTT. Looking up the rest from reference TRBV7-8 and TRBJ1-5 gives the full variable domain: GAGVSQSPRYKVAKRGQDVALRCDPISGHVSLFWYQQALGQGPEFLTYFQNEAQLDKSGLPSDRFFAERPEGSVSTLKIQRTQQEDSAVYLCASSLVVGQGIGNQPQHFGDGTRLSIL.

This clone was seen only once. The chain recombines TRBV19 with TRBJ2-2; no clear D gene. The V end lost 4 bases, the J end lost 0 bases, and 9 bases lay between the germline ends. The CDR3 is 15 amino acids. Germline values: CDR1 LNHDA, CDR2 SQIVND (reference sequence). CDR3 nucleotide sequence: TGTGCCAGTAGTACGGAGATCGCGAACACCGGGGAGCTGTTTTTT. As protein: CASSTEIANTGELFF.

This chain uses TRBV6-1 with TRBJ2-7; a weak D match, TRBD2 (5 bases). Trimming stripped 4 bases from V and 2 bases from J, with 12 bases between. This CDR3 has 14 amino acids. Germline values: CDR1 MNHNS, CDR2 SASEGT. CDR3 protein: CASSGRTVPYEQYF. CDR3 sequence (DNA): TGTGCCAGCAGTGGGAGGACGGTACCCTACGAGCAGTACTTC.

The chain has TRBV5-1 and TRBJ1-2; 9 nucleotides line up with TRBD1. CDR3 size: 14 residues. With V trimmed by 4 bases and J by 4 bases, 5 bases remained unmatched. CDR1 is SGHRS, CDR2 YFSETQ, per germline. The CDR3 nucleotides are TGCGCCAGCAGCCTGGGACAGGGAGGCTATGGCTACACCTTC. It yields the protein CASSLGQGGYGYTF. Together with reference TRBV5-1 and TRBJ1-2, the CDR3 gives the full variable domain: KAGVTQTPRYLIKTRGQQVTLSCSPISGHRSVSWYQQTPGQGLQFLFEYFSETQRNKGNFPGRFSGRQFSNSRSEMNVSTLELGDSALYLCASSLGQGGYGYTFGSGTRLTVV.

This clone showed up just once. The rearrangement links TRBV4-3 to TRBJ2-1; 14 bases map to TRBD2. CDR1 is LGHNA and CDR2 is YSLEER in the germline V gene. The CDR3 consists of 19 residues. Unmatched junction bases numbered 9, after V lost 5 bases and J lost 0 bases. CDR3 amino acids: CASSLRGTSGRSSYNEQFF. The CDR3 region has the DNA TGCGCCAGCAGCTTACGAGGGACTAGCGGGAGAAGCTCCTACAATGAGCAGTTCTTC.

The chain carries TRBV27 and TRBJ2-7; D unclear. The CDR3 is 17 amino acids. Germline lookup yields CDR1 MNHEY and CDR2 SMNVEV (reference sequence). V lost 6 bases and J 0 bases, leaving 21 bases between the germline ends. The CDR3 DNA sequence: TGTGCCAGCAGCCCCCTCATAGGGTCCCTTAGCTCCTACGAGCAGTACTTC. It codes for CASSPLIGSLSSYEQYF.

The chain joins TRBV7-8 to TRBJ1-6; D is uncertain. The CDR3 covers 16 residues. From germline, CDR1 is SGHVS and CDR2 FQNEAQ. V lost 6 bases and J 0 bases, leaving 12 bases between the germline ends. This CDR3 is CASRSEGSSYNSPLHF. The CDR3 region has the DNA TGTGCCAGCAGGTCAGAAGGAAGCTCCTATAATTCACCCCTCCACTTT. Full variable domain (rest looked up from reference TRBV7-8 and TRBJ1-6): GAGVSQSPRYKVAKRGQDVALRCDPISGHVSLFWYQQALGQGPEFLTYFQNEAQLDKSGLPSDRFFAERPEGSVSTLKIQRTQQEDSAVYLCASRSEGSSYNSPLHFGNGTRLTVT.

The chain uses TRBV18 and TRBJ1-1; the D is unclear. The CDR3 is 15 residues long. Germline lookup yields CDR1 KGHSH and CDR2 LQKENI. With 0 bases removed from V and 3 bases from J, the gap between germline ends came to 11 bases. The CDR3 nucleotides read TGTGCCAGCTCACCACCGGGCTTGGTTGACACTGAAGCTTTCTTT. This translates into CASSPPGLVDTEAFF.

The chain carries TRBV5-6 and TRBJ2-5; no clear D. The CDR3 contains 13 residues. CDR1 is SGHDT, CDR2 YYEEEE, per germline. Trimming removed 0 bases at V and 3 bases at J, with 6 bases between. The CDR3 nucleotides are TGTGCCAGCAGCTTGGAGTTGAAAGAGACCCAGTACTTC. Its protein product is CASSLELKETQYF.

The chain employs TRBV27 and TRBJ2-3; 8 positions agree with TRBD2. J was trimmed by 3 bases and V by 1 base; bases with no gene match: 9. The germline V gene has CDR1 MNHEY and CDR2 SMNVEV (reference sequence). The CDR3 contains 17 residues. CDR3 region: CASSLLSPAGATDTQYF. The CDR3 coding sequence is TGTGCCAGCAGTTTATTATCCCCAGCGGGAGCGACAGATACGCAGTATTTT.

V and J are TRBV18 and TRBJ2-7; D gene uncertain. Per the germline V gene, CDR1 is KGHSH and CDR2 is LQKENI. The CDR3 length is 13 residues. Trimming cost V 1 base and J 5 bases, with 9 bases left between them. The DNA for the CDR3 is TGTGCCAGCTCACCACTCGTAGGGCACGAGCAGTACTTC. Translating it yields CASSPLVGHEQYF.

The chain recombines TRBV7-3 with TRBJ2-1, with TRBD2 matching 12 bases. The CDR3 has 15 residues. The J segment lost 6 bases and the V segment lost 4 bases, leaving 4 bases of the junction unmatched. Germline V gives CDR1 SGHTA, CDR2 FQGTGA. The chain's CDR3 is CASSSLAGGLNEQFF. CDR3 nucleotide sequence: TGTGCCAGCAGCTCGCTAGCGGGGGGGCTCAATGAGCAGTTCTTC. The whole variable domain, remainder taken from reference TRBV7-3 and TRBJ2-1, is GAGVSQTPSNKVTEKGKYVELRCDPISGHTALYWYRQSLGQGPEFLIYFQGTGAADDSGLPNDRFFAVRPEGSVSTLKIQRTERGDSAVYLCASSSLAGGLNEQFFGPGTRLTVL.

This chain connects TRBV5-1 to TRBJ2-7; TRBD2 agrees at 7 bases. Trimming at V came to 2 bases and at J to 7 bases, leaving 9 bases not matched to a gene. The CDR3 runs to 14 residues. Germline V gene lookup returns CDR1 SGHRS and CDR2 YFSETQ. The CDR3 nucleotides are TGCGCCAGCAGCTTCCCCGTCCCCGGGGGGGAGCAGTACTTC. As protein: CASSFPVPGGEQYF.

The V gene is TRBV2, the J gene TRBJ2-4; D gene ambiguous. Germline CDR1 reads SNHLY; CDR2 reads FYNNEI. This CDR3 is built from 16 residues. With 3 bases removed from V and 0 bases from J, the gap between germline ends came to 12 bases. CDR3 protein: CASSDIESLAKNIQYF. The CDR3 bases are TGTGCCAGCAGTGATATTGAGAGTCTAGCCAAAAACATTCAGTACTTC.

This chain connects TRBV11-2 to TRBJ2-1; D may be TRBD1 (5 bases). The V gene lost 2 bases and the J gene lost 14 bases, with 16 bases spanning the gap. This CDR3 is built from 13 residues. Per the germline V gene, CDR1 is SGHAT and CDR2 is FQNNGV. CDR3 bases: TGTGCCAGCAGCTTAAATACCGACAGTACCGAGTTCTTC. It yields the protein CASSLNTDSTEFF.

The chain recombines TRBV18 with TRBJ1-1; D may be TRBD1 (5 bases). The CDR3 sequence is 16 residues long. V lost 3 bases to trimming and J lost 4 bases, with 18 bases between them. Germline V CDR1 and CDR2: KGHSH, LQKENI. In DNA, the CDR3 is TGTGCCAGCTCACCCATATTGACAGTCCCTGCCACTGAAGCTTTCTTT. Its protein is CASSPILTVPATEAFF.

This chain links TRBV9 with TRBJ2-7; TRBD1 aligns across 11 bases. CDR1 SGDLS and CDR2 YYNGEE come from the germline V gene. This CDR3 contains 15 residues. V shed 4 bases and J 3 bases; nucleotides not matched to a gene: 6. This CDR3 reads CASSSKGQGGYEQYF. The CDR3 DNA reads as TGTGCCAGCAGCAGTAAGGGACAGGGGGGCTACGAGCAGTACTTC.

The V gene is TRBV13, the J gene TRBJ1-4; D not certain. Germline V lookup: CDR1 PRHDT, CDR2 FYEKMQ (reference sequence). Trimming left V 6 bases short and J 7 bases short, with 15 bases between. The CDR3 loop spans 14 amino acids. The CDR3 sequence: CASSWALGSEKLFF. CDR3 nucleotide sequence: TGTGCCAGCAGTTGGGCATTGGGGAGTGAAAAACTGTTTTTT.

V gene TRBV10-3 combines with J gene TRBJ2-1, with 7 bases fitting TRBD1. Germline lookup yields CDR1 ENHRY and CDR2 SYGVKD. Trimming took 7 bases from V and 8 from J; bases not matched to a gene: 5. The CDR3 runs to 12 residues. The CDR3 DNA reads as TGTGCCATCAAGGGGGCAGGTGATGAGCAGTTCTTC. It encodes CAIKGAGDEQFF.

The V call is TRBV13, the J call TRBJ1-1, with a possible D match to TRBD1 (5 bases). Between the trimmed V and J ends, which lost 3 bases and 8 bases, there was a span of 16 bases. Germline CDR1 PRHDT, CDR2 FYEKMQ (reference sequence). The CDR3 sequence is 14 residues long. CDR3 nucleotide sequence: TGTGCCAGCAGCTTCCCGACAGTTAGCTGGGAAGCTTTCTTT. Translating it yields CASSFPTVSWEAFF.